This T cell receptor (beta chain) was sequenced during a study of blood T cells in healthy people across ages. Primed by a sample-barcoded 5' primer and a J-beta primer mix, a second PCR proceeded for roughly 7 to 12 cycles. TCRdb reprocessed the 5' RACE reads via MiXCR and lists one record per CDR3 protein. This table has over a million distinct CDR3 sequences, 45% appearing once. Between the trimmed V and J ends, which lost 4 bases and 1 base, there was a span of 12 bases. The CDR3 has 15 amino acids. The V gene's germline CDR1 is SGDLS and CDR2 YYNGEE. The specimen sequenced was blood. The rearrangement links TRBV9 to TRBJ1-5; TRBD1 is a possible D gene (5 bases). The clonotype comes from a woman between 55 and 75 years old in good health. CDR3 DNA sequence: TGTGCCAGCAGCCCAGTAGGGGCCAGCAATCAGCCCCAGCATTTT. Translating it yields CASSPVGASNQPQHF.